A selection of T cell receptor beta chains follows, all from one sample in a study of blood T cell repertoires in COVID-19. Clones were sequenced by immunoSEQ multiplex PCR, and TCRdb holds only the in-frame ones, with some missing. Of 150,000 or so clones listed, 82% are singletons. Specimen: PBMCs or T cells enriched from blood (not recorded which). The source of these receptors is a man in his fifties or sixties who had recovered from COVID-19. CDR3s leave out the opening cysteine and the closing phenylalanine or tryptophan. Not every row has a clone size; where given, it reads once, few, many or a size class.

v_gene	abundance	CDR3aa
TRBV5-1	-	ASRGDRAPGGYT
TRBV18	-	ASSAQQGAGELF
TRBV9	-	ASSPSRGNTEAF
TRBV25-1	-	ASSEFLPGLAISEQY
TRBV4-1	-	ASSRDVGGDTEAF
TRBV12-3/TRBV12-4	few	ASSLKAETQY
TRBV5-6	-	ASSLAPGRGTGELF
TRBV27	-	ASSLLGSGSWNSPLH
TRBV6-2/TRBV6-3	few	ASSYGTSGFEQF
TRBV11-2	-	ASSLDPGSTEAF
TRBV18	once	ASSPKWTIDNSPLH